This TCR beta chain was recovered during a study of CD8+ T cells in alopecia areata. Lesional scalp punch biopsies and peripheral blood were collected from alopecia areata patients. Sequencing relied on a cDNA template that was reverse transcribed from extracted RNA. Sequenced by immunoSEQ multiplex PCR; TCRdb stores in-frame clones only, minus some. Of roughly 60,000 clones detected, roughly 47% appear once; the ten largest clones hold roughly 51%. Sequenced input: NKG2D-low CD8+ T cells sorted from blood. The clonotype comes from a human donor with alopecia areata.

The CDR3 is CASSTGLEETQYF. The CDR3 DNA is TGTGCCAGCTCAACGGGACTAGAAGAGACCCAGTACTTC. This chain uses TRBV7-2 with TRBJ2-5; 8 nucleotides align to TRBD2. The V gene's germline CDR1 is SGHTA and CDR2 FQGNSA. CDR3 length equals 13 residues. Unmatched junction bases numbered 5, after V lost 8 bases and J lost 3 bases.